Listed below are T cell receptor beta chains from one sample, sequenced in a study of shared clonotypes between healthy human individuals. Sequencing used immunoSEQ multiplex PCR; TCRdb keeps in-frame clones, though not all of them. The table lists over 2 million clones, about 95% of them singletons. Sequenced material: naive CD4+ T cells sorted from blood. The receptors here all came from a man in his late teens or twenties in good health. CDR3s leave out the opening cysteine and the closing phenylalanine or tryptophan.

v_gene	j_gene	CDR3aa
TRBV29-1	TRBJ1-5	SVASTEHQPQH
TRBV9	TRBJ1-2	ASSETGQGTYGYT
TRBV5-1	TRBJ2-7	ASSLQEGSYEQY
TRBV5-1	TRBJ1-6	ASSSLGQDNSPLH
TRBV7-2	TRBJ2-2	ASSLAAGGGTGELF
TRBV7-2	TRBJ2-7	ASSLRPSGQGGREQY
TRBV19	TRBJ2-7	ASSRESFYEQY
TRBV6-5	TRBJ1-5	ASSYAGSNQPQH
TRBV4-3	TRBJ2-2	ASSQGSHTGELF
TRBV2	TRBJ2-3	ASSDVGRSPDTQY
TRBV9	TRBJ2-5	ASSPTGLQETQY
TRBV2	TRBJ2-5	ASSAAGAPLETQY
TRBV7-7	TRBJ2-1	ASSLAGINNEQF
TRBV29-1	TRBJ1-5	SVKTGTGSNQPQH
TRBV27	TRBJ1-4	ASSYRGLISSTNEKLF
TRBV4-1	TRBJ1-1	ASSQVVSLNTEAF
TRBV9	TRBJ1-6	ASSVHDSLPPLH
TRBV7-2	TRBJ1-1	ASSLASQGVGTEAF
TRBV15	TRBJ1-2	ATSGVFSSSVYGYT
TRBV5-8	TRBJ2-3	ASSYKGFSTDTQY
TRBV4-1	TRBJ2-7	ASSQDPGGSPYEQY
TRBV15	TRBJ1-4	ATSRDRGTANEKLF
TRBV6-6	TRBJ1-2	ASNWGGPGYT
TRBV5-5	TRBJ2-1	ASSLEVNNEQF
TRBV6-1	TRBJ2-7	ASSAWDTPYEQY
TRBV19	TRBJ2-7	ASSTDRGLEQY
TRBV7-9	TRBJ1-5	ASSPQDRDQPQH
TRBV5-4	TRBJ1-2	ASSPVRGAEGYT
TRBV5-6	TRBJ1-6	ASSSGNSPLH
TRBV5-4	TRBJ1-2	ASSFYRGNNYGYT
TRBV10-1	TRBJ2-7	ASSTGEGGRYEQY
TRBV5-1	TRBJ2-7	ASSPTSGSYEQY
TRBV6-1	TRBJ1-3	ASSDRTGTDTIY
TRBV21-1	TRBJ2-7	ASSTEKRDRGCEQY
TRBV6-5	TRBJ2-7	ASSRGQEEQY
TRBV6-6	TRBJ2-7	ASSPTSGSYEQY
TRBV7-9	TRBJ1-6	ASSLITTENYNSPLH
TRBV18	TRBJ1-3	ASSPISGQGLSDSGNTIY
TRBV10-1	TRBJ2-5	ASSPAGQETQY
TRBV4-1	TRBJ1-6	ASSQQIDNSPLH
TRBV5-1	TRBJ2-3	ASSLARLAASTDTQY
TRBV6-6	TRBJ2-6	ASKYRAAGANVLT
TRBV13	TRBJ2-7	ASSLLGYEQY
TRBV2	TRBJ2-3	ASSEPLGALDTQY
TRBV12-5	TRBJ2-7	ASGLRLAGHKISYEQY
TRBV6-6	TRBJ1-2	ASSRDRPYGYT
TRBV11-2	TRBJ1-3	ASSPRGGGTSGNTIY
TRBV29-1	TRBJ2-7	SVKGPRSSYEQY
TRBV11-2	TRBJ1-1	ASSLGERTEAF
TRBV2	TRBJ2-7	ASLRGAGLDEQY
TRBV30	TRBJ2-5	AWSFVGETQY
TRBV19	TRBJ1-1	ASSIEGGDGEAF
TRBV28	TRBJ2-7	ASSLLAGVYEQY
TRBV28	TRBJ2-4	ASSSIRVTGWGNIQY
TRBV7-9	TRBJ1-3	ASSFARGGGNTIY
TRBV11-2	TRBJ2-7	ASSLSGTGLYEQY
TRBV19	TRBJ2-3	ASREHRSTDTQY